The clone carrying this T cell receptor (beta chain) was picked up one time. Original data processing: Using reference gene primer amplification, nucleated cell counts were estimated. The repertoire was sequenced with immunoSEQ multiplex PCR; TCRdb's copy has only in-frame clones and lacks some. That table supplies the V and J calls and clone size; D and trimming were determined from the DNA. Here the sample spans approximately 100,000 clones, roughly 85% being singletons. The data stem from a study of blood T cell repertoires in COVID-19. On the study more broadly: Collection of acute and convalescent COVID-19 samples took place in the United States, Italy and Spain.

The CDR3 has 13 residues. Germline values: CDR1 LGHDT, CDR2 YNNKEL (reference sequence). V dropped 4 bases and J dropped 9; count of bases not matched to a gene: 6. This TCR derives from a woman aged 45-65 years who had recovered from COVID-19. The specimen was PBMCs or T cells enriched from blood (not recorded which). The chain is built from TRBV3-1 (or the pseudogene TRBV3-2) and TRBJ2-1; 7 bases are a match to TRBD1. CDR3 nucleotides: TGTGCCAGCAGCCGCTCGACAGGGACTGAGCAGTTCTTC. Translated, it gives CASSRSTGTEQFF.